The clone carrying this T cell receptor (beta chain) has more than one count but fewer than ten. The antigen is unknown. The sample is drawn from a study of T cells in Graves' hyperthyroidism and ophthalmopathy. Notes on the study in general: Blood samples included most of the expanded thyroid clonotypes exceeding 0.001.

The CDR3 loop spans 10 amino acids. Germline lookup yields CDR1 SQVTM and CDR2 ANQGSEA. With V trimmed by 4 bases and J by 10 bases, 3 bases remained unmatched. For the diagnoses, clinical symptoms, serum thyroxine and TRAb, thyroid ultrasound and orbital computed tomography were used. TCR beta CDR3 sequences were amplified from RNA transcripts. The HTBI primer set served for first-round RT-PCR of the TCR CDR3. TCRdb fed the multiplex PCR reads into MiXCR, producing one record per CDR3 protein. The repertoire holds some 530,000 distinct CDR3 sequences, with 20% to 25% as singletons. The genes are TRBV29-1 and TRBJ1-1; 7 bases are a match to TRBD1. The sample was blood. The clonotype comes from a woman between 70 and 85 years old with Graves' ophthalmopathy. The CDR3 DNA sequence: TGCAGCGTTGCCAGGGGGGGAGCTTTCTTT. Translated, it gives CSVARGGAFF.